Included here is one T cell receptor beta chain sequence, with context. Its binding antigen is unknown. One base away there is no much larger clone; base qualities are not given. The CDR3 covers 17 residues, taking in both the cysteine and the phenylalanine. Left in the record is the CDR3 DNA by itself, 51 bases read in frame from the first base. Trimming removed 1 base from V and 0 bases from J, leaving 13 bases between the germline ends. The germline V gene sets CDR1 to LGHNA and CDR2 to YNFKEQ. TCRbeta CDR3 regions were amplified from genomic DNA by means of the immunoSEQ Assay, a bias-controlled multiplex PCR. Per the original workflow: The number of nucleated cells in each sample was estimated from the amplification of reference gene primers within the assay. To quantify the absolute abundance of each unique TCRbeta CDR3 rearrangement, sequence reads were collapsed and filtered. For each sample, productive Simpson clonality was calculated by taking the square root of Simpson's diversity index across productive rearrangements. As stored in TCRdb, this immuneACCESS dataset retains in-frame rearrangements with V and J assigned. A fraction of the clones does not appear; measured against another copy, unresolved V genes explain less than half of the discrepancy, and the remainder lacks a known reason. The V and J calls and clone size are taken from that table; D and trimming were inferred from the DNA. This sample comprises 150,000 to 200,000 clones, 82% of them detected only once. The leading ten clones occupy almost 8.5% of the sample.

Collaborating institutions collected whole blood in K2EDTA tubes following their own protocols. For TCRbeta analysis, collaborators shipped samples in one of three forms: frozen whole blood, isolated PBMCs, or DNA extracted from either of those sample types. The entry originates in a study of blood T cell repertoires in COVID-19 (dated by TCRdb to 2018 to 2021). Background on the whole study: Samples from collaborators originated in the United States, Italy and Spain and spanned both the acute and convalescent phases of COVID-19. The repertoires were made available in a free public database intended to serve as a resource for research on the immune response to SARS-CoV-2. The material from the prospective study consisted of cDNA or gDNA derived from T cells, B-cell-depleted T cells, or PBMCs. The samples were drawn from two sources: the first 160 participants of the ongoing ImmuneRACE study, and over 1,000 subjects contributed by 6 global collaborators. Deeply sampled blood TCRbeta repertoires from subjects exposed to, actively infected with, or recovered from COVID-19 were included in the dataset. The sample metadata nearly always contained a de-identified subject ID, COVID-19 status, age in years and sex. Where available, HLA class I and class II types were obtained from metadata supplied by the sample provider rather than from assay-based typing. What the work shows at the level of the full study, not this receptor alone: The amount of clinical and demographic metadata varied by source and participant and was provided uncurated.

This TCR derives from a woman in her 70s with acute or convalescent COVID-19. The sequenced sample was peripheral blood. Here the chain combines TRBV4-2 and TRBJ1-3, with a tentative D gene TRBD1 over 6 matching bases. The sequenced DNA is TGTGCCAGCAGCCAAGCTGGGTACAGGGCCTCTGGAAACACCATATATTTT. It translates to CASSQAGYRASGNTIYF.